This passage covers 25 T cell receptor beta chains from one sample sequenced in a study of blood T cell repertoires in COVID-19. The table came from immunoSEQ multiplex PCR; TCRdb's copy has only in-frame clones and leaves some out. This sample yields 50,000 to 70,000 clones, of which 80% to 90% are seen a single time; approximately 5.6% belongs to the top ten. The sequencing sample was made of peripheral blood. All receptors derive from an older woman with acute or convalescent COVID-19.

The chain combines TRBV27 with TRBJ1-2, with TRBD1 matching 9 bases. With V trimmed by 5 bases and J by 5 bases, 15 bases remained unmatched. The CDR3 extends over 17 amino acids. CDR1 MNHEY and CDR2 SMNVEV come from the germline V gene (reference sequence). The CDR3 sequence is CASSPIPGTGPGYGYTF. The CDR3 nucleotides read TGTGCCAGCAGTCCTATACCCGGGACAGGGCCAGGGTATGGCTACACCTTC.

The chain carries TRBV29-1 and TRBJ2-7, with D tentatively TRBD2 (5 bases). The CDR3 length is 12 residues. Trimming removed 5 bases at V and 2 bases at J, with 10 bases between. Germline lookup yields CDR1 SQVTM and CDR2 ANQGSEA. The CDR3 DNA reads TGCAGCGTTCGAGACGGGGCCTACGAGCAGTACTTC. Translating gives CSVRDGAYEQYF.

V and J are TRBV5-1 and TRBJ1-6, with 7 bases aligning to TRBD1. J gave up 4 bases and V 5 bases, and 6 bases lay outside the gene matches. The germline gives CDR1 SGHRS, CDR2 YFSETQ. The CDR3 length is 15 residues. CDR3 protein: CASSPGTAYNSPLHF. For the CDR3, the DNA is TGCGCCAGCAGTCCGGGGACAGCATATAATTCACCCCTCCACTTT. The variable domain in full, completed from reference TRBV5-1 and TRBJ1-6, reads KAGVTQTPRYLIKTRGQQVTLSCSPISGHRSVSWYQQTPGQGLQFLFEYFSETQRNKGNFPGRFSGRQFSNSRSEMNVSTLELGDSALYLCASSPGTAYNSPLHFGNGTRLTVT.

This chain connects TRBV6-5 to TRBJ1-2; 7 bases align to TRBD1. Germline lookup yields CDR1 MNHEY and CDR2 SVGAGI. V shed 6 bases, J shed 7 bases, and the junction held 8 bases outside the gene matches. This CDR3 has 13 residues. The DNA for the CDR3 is TGTGCCAGCAGCGGAGACAGGGTCGCTGGCTACACCTTC. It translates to CASSGDRVAGYTF.

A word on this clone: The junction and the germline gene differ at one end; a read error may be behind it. The CDR3 here is CASSQLNRGNSEAFF. CDR3 DNA: TGTGCCAGCAGCCAACTAAACAGGGGGAACTCTGAAGCTTTCTTT. The chain recombines TRBV3-1 (or the pseudogene TRBV3-2) with TRBJ1-1, with TRBD1 matching over 8 bases. The length of the CDR3 is 15 residues. Germline loops: CDR1 LGHDT, CDR2 YNNKEL (reference sequence).

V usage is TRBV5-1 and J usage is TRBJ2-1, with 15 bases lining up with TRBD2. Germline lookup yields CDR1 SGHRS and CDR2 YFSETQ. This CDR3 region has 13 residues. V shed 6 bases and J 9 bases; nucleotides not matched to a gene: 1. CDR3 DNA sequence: TGCGCCAGCACGGGACTAGCGGGGGGTGAGCAGTTCTTC. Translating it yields CASTGLAGGEQFF.

The CDR3 loop reads CASRSPDREAFF. The CDR3 region has the DNA TGTGCCAGCAGATCCCCGGACAGGGAAGCTTTCTTT. This chain links TRBV12-3 or TRBV12-4 with TRBJ1-1, with 7 nucleotides matching TRBD1. With V trimmed by 6 bases and J by 8 bases, 6 bases remained unmatched. The CDR3 extends over 12 amino acids.

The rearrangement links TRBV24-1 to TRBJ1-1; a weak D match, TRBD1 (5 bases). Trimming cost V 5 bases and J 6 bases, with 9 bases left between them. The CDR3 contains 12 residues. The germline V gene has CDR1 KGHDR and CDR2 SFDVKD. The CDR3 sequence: CATSGTGAEAFF. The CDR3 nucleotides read TGTGCCACCAGTGGGACGGGGGCTGAAGCTTTCTTT.

The CDR3, as DNA: TGTGCCAGCAGTTCGACTTGGGGCACCAACTATGGCTACACCTTC. As protein: CASSSTWGTNYGYTF. The chain couples TRBV27 to TRBJ1-2; D may be TRBD1 (5 bases). Per germline, CDR1 MNHEY and CDR2 SMNVEV (reference sequence). The CDR3 covers 15 residues. V shed 4 bases and J shed 2 bases, with 14 bases lying between them.

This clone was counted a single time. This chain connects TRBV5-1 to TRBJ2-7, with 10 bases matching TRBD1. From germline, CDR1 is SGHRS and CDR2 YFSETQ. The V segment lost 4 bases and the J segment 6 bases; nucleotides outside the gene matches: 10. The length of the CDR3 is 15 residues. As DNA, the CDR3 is TGCGCCAGCAGCAGAGCCGGGACAGGGGTCGGCGAGCAGTACTTC. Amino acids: CASSRAGTGVGEQYF.

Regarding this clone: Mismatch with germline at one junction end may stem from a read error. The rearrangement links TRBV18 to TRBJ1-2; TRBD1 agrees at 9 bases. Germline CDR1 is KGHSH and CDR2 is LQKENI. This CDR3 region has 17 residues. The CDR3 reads CASSPPRDRVSNYSYTF. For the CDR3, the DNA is TGTGCCAGCTCACCACCGAGGGACAGGGTGAGTAACTATAGCTACACCTTC.

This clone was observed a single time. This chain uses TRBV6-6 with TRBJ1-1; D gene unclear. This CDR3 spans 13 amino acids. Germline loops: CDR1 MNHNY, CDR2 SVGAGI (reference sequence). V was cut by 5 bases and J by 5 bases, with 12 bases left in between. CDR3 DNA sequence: TGTGCCAGCAGTCCCGCGGGTGAGACTGAAGCTTTCTTT. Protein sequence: CASSPAGETEAFF.

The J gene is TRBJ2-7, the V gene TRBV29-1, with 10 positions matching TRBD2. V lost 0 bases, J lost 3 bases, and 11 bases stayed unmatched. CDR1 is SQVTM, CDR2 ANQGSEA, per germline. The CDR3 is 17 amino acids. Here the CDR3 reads CSVEEPQAGGTLYEQYF. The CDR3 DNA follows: TGCAGCGTTGAAGAGCCCCAAGCGGGGGGGACCCTCTACGAGCAGTACTTC.

CDR3 protein: CASSPERAGPLGGYTF. CDR3 DNA: TGCGCCAGCAGCCCAGAAAGGGCAGGGCCCCTGGGTGGCTACACCTTC. This rearrangement joins TRBV4-1 to TRBJ1-2; the D gene is possibly TRBD1 (5 bases). CDR3 size: 16 residues. Trimming took off 4 bases at V and 7 bases at J, with 22 bases between the two ends. The germline V gene has CDR1 MGHRA and CDR2 YSYEKL.

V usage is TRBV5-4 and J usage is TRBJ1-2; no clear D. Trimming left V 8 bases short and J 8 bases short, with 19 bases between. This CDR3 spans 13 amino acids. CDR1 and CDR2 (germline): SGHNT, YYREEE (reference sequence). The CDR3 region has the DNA TGTGCCAGTCACGGGGTTCCGTCGGGCGGCTACACCTTC. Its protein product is CASHGVPSGGYTF.

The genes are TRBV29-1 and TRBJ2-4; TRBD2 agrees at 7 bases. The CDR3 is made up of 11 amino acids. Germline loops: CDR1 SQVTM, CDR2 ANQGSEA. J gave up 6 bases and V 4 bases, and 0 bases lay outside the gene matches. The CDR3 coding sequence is TGCAGCGTTGGGGAGGGAAACATTCAGTACTTC. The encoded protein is CSVGEGNIQYF.

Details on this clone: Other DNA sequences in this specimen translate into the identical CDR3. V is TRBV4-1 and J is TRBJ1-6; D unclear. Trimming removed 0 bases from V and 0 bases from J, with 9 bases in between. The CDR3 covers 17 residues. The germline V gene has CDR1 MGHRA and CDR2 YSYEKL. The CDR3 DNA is TGCGCCAGCAGCCAAGACGGCGGCAGCTCCTATAATTCACCCCTCCACTTT. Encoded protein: CASSQDGGSSYNSPLHF.

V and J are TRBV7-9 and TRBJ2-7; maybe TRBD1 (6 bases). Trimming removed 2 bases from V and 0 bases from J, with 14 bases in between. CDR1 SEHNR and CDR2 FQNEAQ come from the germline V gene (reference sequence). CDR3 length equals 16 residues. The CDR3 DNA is TGTGCCAGCAGCTTAAAAATGACAGGCAGCTCCTACGAGCAGTACTTC. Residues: CASSLKMTGSSYEQYF.

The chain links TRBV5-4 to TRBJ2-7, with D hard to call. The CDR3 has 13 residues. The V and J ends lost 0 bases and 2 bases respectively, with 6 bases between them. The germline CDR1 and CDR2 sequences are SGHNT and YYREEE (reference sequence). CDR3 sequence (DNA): TGTGCCAGCAGCTTGGAACTGACCTACGAGCAGTACTTC. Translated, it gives CASSLELTYEQYF.

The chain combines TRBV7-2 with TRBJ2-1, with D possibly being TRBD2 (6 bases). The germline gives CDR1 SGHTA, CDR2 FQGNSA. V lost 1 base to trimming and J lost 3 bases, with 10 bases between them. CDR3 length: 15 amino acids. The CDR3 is CASSLGGNLYNEQFF. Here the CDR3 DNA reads TGTGCCAGCAGCTTAGGCGGGAACCTCTACAATGAGCAGTTCTTC.

CDR3 in amino acids: CSAADSGNTEAFF. The CDR3 DNA reads as TGCAGCGCAGCGGACAGCGGCAACACTGAAGCTTTCTTT. The chain combines TRBV29-1 with TRBJ1-1, with D possibly being TRBD1 (6 bases). This CDR3 is 13 amino acids long. CDR1 and CDR2 (germline): SQVTM, ANQGSEA. Trimming removed 7 bases at V and 2 bases at J, with 14 bases between.

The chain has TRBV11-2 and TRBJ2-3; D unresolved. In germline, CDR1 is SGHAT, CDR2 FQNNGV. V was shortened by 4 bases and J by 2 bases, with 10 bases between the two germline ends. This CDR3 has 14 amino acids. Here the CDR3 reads CASSSRGATDTQYF. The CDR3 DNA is TGTGCCAGCAGCTCCCGAGGAGCCACAGATACGCAGTATTTT.

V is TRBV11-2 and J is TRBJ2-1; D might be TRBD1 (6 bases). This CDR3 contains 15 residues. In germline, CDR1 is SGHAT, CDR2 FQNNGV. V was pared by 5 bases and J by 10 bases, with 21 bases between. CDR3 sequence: CASSTQGVSVLEQFF. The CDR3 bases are TGTGCCAGCAGCACACAGGGTGTCTCGGTTTTAGAGCAGTTCTTC.

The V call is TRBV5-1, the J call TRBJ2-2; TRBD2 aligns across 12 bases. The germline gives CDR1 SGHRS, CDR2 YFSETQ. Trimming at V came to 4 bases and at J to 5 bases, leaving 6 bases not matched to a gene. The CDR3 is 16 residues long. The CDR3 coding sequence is TGCGCCAGCAGCACGAGGACTAGCGGGGTTACCGGGGAGCTGTTTTTT. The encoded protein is CASSTRTSGVTGELFF.

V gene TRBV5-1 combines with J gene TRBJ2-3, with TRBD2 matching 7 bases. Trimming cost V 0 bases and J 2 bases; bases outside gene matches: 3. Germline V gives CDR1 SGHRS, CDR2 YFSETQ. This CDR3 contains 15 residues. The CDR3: CASSLEAGSTDTQYF. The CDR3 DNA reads TGCGCCAGCAGCTTGGAAGCGGGGTCCACAGATACGCAGTATTTT.